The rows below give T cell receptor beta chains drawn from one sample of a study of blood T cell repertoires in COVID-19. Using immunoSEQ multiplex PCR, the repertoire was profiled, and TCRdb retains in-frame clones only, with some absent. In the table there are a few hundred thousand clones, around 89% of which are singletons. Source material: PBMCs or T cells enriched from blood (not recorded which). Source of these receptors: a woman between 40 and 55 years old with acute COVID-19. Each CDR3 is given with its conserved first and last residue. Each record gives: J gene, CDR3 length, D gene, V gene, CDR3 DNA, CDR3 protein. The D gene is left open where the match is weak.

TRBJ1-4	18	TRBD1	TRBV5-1	TGCGCCAGCAGCGGAGGACAGGGACCGGCACGTCCTAATGAAAAACTGTTTTTT	CASSGGQGPARPNEKLFF
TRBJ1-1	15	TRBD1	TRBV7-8	TGTGCCAGCAGCTTGGGACAGGGAGCTAATACTGAAGCTTTCTTT	CASSLGQGANTEAFF
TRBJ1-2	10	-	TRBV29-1	TGCAGCGTGGGCCGGGAGGGCTACACCTTC	CSVGREGYTF
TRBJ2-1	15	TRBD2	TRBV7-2	TGTGCCAGCAGCCAAATCTGGACTAGCGGGGCTGAGCAGTTCTTC	CASSQIWTSGAEQFF
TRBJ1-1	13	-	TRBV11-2	TGTGCCAGCAGCTTAGGGCAGGGTTTGGAAGCTTTCTTT	CASSLGQGLEAFF
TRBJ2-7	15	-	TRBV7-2	TGTGCCAGCAGCTCCATACTGGGCCGGTCCTACGAGCAGTACTTC	CASSSILGRSYEQYF
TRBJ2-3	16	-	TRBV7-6	TGTGCCAGCAGCTCGCCCCCTGGCGGGGGCCCAGATACGCAGTATTTT	CASSSPPGGGPDTQYF
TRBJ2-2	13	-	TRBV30	TGTGCCTGGAGTTTCAGGGGAGTCGGGGAGCTGTTTTTT	CAWSFRGVGELFF
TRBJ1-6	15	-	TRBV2	TGTGCCAGCAGTGAACTGGGTGGAGGTAATTCACCCCTCCACTTT	CASSELGGGNSPLHF
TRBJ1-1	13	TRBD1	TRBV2	TGTGCCAGCGGGACAGGGATGAACACTGAAGCTTTCTTT	CASGTGMNTEAFF
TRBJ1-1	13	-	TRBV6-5	TGTGCCAGCAGTTACTCCGCGGGGTATGAAGCTTTCTTT	CASSYSAGYEAFF
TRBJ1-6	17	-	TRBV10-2	TGCGCCAGCCAAAAGACCCGACAAAGCTCCTATAATTCACCCCTCCACTTT	CASQKTRQSSYNSPLHF
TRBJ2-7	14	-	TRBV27	TGTGCCAGCAGTTTCTACAGGGATAACGACGAGCAGTACTTC	CASSFYRDNDEQYF